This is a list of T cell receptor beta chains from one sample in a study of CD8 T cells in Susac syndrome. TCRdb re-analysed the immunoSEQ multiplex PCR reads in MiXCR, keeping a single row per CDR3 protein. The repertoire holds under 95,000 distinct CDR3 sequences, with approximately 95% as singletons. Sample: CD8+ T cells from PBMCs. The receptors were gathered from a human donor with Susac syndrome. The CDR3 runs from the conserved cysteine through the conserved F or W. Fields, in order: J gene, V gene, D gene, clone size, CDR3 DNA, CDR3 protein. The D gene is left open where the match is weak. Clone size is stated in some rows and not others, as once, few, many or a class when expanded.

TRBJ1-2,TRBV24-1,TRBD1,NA,TGTGCCACCAGTGACTGGGGACAGGTCTATGGCTACACCTTC,CATSDWGQVYGYTF
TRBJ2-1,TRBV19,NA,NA,TGTGCCAGTATGGTCATGGGCTACAATGAGCAGTTCTTC,CASMVMGYNEQFF
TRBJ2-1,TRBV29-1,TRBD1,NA,TGCAGCGTTGCCCGACAGGGCCTAGAACCGGGGGAGCAGTTCTTC,CSVARQGLEPGEQFF
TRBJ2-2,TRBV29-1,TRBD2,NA,TGCAGCGTTATCTTCGTGGGACTAGCGGGAGACGCCGGGGAGCTGTTTTTT,CSVIFVGLAGDAGELFF
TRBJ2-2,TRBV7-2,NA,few,TGTGCCAGCAGCTTAGTCCCCGGGGAGCTGTTTTTT,CASSLVPGELFF
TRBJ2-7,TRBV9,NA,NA,TGTGCCAGCAGCGTAGGGTCCACCTTGGCCCACGAGCAGTACTTC,CASSVGSTLAHEQYF
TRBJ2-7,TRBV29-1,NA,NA,TGCAGCGTTGTTAAGGTGGGCGAATACGAGCAGTACTTC,CSVVKVGEYEQYF
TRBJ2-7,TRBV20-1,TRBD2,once,TGCAGTGCTAGAGAACCCGGGACTAGCGGGGCCTACGAGCAGTACTTC,CSAREPGTSGAYEQYF
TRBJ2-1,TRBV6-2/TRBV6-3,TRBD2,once,TGTGCCAGCAGTGGCGGGAGTTGGATTGGGCAGTTCTTC,CASSGGSWIGQFF
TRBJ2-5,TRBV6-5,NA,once,TGTGCCAGCAGTTCAATCTCCGGGGGAGGGACCCAGTACTTC,CASSSISGGGTQYF
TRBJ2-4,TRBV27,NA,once,TGTGCCAGCAGTTCCTCCTCAAACATTCAGTACTTC,CASSSSSNIQYF
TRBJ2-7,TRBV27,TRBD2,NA,TGTGCCAGCAGTTTAGGAGAGCGGGAGGGCATCAACGAGCAGTACTTC,CASSLGEREGINEQYF
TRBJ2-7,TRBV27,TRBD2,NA,TGTGCCAGCAGTTTAGCGGGAGGGCCCCACGAGCAGTACTTC,CASSLAGGPHEQYF
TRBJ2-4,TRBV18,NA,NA,TGTGCCAGCTCACCTGGGGACGGGAAAAACATTCAGTACTTC,CASSPGDGKNIQYF